These 3 T cell receptor beta chains came from one sample sequenced in a study of neoadjuvant anti-PD-1 for oral cavity cancer. Time point here: after neoadjuvant nivolumab, at surgical resection. Assay: immunoSEQ multiplex PCR; the TCRdb copy retains only in-frame clones and omits some. Of about 32,000 clones in the sample, about 80% were seen once. The input for sequencing was PBMCs, taken after nivolumab (anti-PD-1) treatment. These receptors were taken from a person aged 35 to 85 with oral cavity squamous cell carcinoma.

This chain connects TRBV5-1 to TRBJ1-1; D unresolved. Germline V lookup: CDR1 SGHRS, CDR2 YFSETQ. The CDR3 sequence is 15 residues long. Trimming took 4 bases from V and 1 from J, leaving 14 bases between them. CDR3: CASSAFAEKNTEAFF. Here the CDR3 DNA reads TGCGCCAGCAGCGCCTTTGCAGAGAAGAACACTGAAGCTTTCTTT. Full variable domain (remainder filled in from reference TRBV5-1 and TRBJ1-1): KAGVTQTPRYLIKTRGQQVTLSCSPISGHRSVSWYQQTPGQGLQFLFEYFSETQRNKGNFPGRFSGRQFSNSRSEMNVSTLELGDSALYLCASSAFAEKNTEAFFGQGTRLTVV.

The chain couples TRBV5-4 to TRBJ2-5; 9 bases are a match to TRBD2. The V gene end was trimmed by 0 bases and the J gene end by 2 bases; junction bases not matched to a gene: 5. This CDR3 spans 16 amino acids. The germline CDR1 and CDR2 sequences are SGHNT and YYREEE (reference sequence). CDR3 bases: TGTGCCAGCAGCTTGGACTGGCGGGGGGGTCAAGAGACCCAGTACTTC. Its translation: CASSLDWRGGQETQYF.

V and J are TRBV9 and TRBJ2-5; TRBD2 aligns across 8 bases. Trimming removed 0 bases from V and 5 bases from J; junction bases left unmatched: 15. The germline CDR1 and CDR2 sequences are SGDLS and YYNGEE. The CDR3 length is 18 residues. CDR3 nucleotides: TGTGCCAGCAGCGTAGAGGTTGCGGGGGGCCCCTCAAGGGAGACCCAGTACTTC. Its translation: CASSVEVAGGPSRETQYF.